This entry concerns a single TCR beta chain. The length of the CDR3 is 13 residues. Germline CDR1 and CDR2: MGHRA and YSYEKL. The V end was cut by 1 base, the J end by 5 bases, with 8 bases between. This sample was taken from a study of blood T cell repertoires in COVID-19. Study at large: COVID-19 samples, acute and convalescent, were from the United States, Italy and Spain.

In the authors' methods: How many nucleated cells were present was estimated from reference gene primer amplification. Measured with immunoSEQ multiplex PCR; TCRdb has only the in-frame clones, and not every one. V and J calls and clone size come straight from that table; D and trimming were deduced from the DNA. Among about 120,000 clones listed, 80% to 90% were seen once. Sequencing was done on a sample of peripheral blood. The V and J genes are TRBV4-1 and TRBJ1-1; no clear D. The receptor was isolated from a woman in her sixties or seventies with acute or convalescent COVID-19. This chain's CDR3 is CASSQAPGTEAFF. CDR3 DNA sequence: TGCGCCAGCAGCCAAGCCCCGGGGACTGAAGCTTTCTTT.